A single sample gave rise to the 13 T cell receptor beta chains below, sequenced in a study of blood T cell repertoires in COVID-19. Data came from immunoSEQ multiplex PCR; TCRdb stores just in-frame clones and leaves some out. The sample gives 70,000 to 95,000 clones, about 89% of which show up once; 2.5% to 3.5% is in the top ten. Sequenced material: peripheral blood. Receptor source: a man over 45 with COVID-19, enrolled during active disease.

The chain has TRBV19 and TRBJ2-3; weak D call: TRBD2 (5 bases). Germline V gives CDR1 LNHDA, CDR2 SQIVND (reference sequence). Trimming pared 8 bases from V and 5 bases from J, leaving 11 bases between. This CDR3 contains 12 residues. DNA for the CDR3: TGTGCCAGTTCAGAGGGCAGAGATACGCAGTATTTT. Its protein is CASSEGRDTQYF. The entire variable domain, with the rest obtained from reference TRBV19 and TRBJ2-3, is as follows: DGGITQSPKYLFRKEGQNVTLSCEQNLNHDAMYWYRQDPGQGLRLIYYSQIVNDFQKGDIAEGYSVSREKKESFPLTVTSAQKNPTAFYLCASSEGRDTQYFGPGTRLTVL.

This clone has only one observation. J is TRBJ2-1 and V is TRBV24-1; TRBD2 matches 14 bases. V was pared by 9 bases and J by 4 bases, with 4 bases of the junction left unmatched. The CDR3 length is 15 residues. Germline CDR1 and CDR2: KGHDR and SFDVKD. The CDR3 region has the DNA TGTGCCACCTCAGGACTAGCGGGGGGATACAATGAGCAGTTCTTC. Translating gives CATSGLAGGYNEQFF.

J is TRBJ1-2 and V is TRBV19, with TRBD1 as a possible D gene (5 bases). This CDR3 contains 16 residues. Trimming removed 5 bases at V and 2 bases at J, with 18 bases between. From germline, CDR1 is LNHDA and CDR2 SQIVND (reference sequence). CDR3 bases: TGTGCCAGTAGTGCCACCTGGGACTCAGGAAACTATGGCTACACCTTC. Translation gives CASSATWDSGNYGYTF. The whole variable domain, filled in from reference TRBV19 and TRBJ1-2, reads DGGITQSPKYLFRKEGQNVTLSCEQNLNHDAMYWYRQDPGQGLRLIYYSQIVNDFQKGDIAEGYSVSREKKESFPLTVTSAQKNPTAFYLCASSATWDSGNYGYTFGSGTRLTVV.

The chain combines TRBV28 with TRBJ1-1; maybe TRBD1 (6 bases). This CDR3 is 14 amino acids long. Germline CDR1 and CDR2: MDHEN and SYDVKM. V dropped 7 bases and J dropped 2 bases, with 14 bases sitting between them. The CDR3 protein is CASTLGTFNTEAFF. In DNA form, the CDR3 reads TGTGCCAGCACCTTGGGGACATTTAACACTGAAGCTTTCTTT.

The chain is built from TRBV5-4 and TRBJ2-3; TRBD2 agrees at 9 bases. The CDR3 is 14 amino acids. Germline values: CDR1 SGHNT, CDR2 YYREEE (reference sequence). V lost 3 bases, J lost 6 bases, and 5 bases stayed unmatched. Here the CDR3 reads CASSSSGVADTQYF. In nucleotides, the CDR3 is TGTGCCAGCAGCTCTAGCGGGGTAGCGGATACGCAGTATTTT.

The CDR3 DNA is TGTGCCAGCAGCCACGGTGCTAGCGGGGACAATGAGCAGTTCTTC. Translating it yields CASSHGASGDNEQFF. V and J are TRBV7-9 and TRBJ2-1; 9 positions match TRBD2. V dropped 5 bases and J dropped 5; count of bases not matched to a gene: 7. The CDR3 has 15 residues. Per germline, CDR1 SEHNR and CDR2 FQNEAQ (reference sequence).

V and J are TRBV6-4 and TRBJ1-6, with 10 bases that match TRBD1. Germline V gene data show CDR1 as MRHNA and CDR2 as SNTAGT. The CDR3 loop spans 16 amino acids. V lost 5 bases, J lost 6 bases, and 7 bases stayed unmatched. The CDR3 DNA is TGTGCCAGCAGTCCGGGACAGGGGTCATTTAATTCACCCCTCCACTTT. Encoded protein: CASSPGQGSFNSPLHF.

Note on this clone: Other DNA sequences in the same sample also yield this CDR3. The chain joins TRBV29-1 to TRBJ1-1, with D possibly TRBD1 on 6 matching bases. CDR3 size: 11 residues. The ends were cut back, 4 bases at V and 8 bases at J, with 11 bases in the middle. CDR1 is SQVTM, CDR2 ANQGSEA, per germline. The CDR3 DNA reads TGCAGCGTTGTTAGGGGGACCGAAGCTTTCTTT. It codes for CSVVRGTEAFF.

V is TRBV4-1 and J is TRBJ1-2; 9 bases line up with TRBD1. The trim removed 1 base at V and 5 bases at J, leaving 5 bases unmatched. Germline CDR1 MGHRA, CDR2 YSYEKL. The CDR3 length is 15 residues. CDR3 in amino acids: CASSQGGQGVYGYTF. As DNA, the CDR3 is TGCGCCAGCAGCCAAGGGGGACAGGGAGTGTATGGCTACACCTTC.

The V and J genes are TRBV24-1 and TRBJ1-5; tentative D call: TRBD1 (5 bases). There are 14 residues in the CDR3. V was clipped by 4 bases and J by 7 bases, with 13 bases between them. In germline, CDR1 is KGHDR, CDR2 SFDVKD. This CDR3 reads CATSEGTAGQPQHF. Written as DNA, the CDR3 is TGTGCCACCAGTGAGGGAACTGCAGGGCAGCCCCAGCATTTT.

The rearrangement links TRBV11-2 to TRBJ1-3; D gene unclear. Between the trimmed V and J ends, which lost 4 bases and 2 bases, there was a span of 12 bases. The germline V gene encodes CDR1 SGHAT and CDR2 FQNNGV. The CDR3 has 15 residues. CDR3 amino acids: CASSSSRRTGNTIYF. The CDR3 DNA is TGTGCCAGCAGCTCATCGCGGAGAACTGGAAACACCATATATTTT.

In this sample, this clone turned up a few times. The chain links TRBV30 to TRBJ2-1; D gene uncertain. Trimming stripped 5 bases from V and 0 bases from J, with 8 bases between. The CDR3 extends over 13 amino acids. CDR1 is GTSNPN and CDR2 is SVGIG in the germline V gene (reference sequence). CDR3 nucleotide sequence: TGTGCCTGGGGCCAAAACTCCTACAATGAGCAGTTCTTC. It codes for CAWGQNSYNEQFF. The entire variable domain, with the rest obtained from reference TRBV30 and TRBJ2-1, is as follows: SQTIHQWPATLVQPVGSPLSLECTVEGTSNPNLYWYRQAAGRGLQLLFYSVGIGQISSEVPQNLSASRPQDRQFILSSKKLLLSDSGFYLCAWGQNSYNEQFFGPGTRLTVL.

J is TRBJ1-5 and V is TRBV4-1, with TRBD1 identical over 7 bases. CDR1 and CDR2 (germline): MGHRA, YSYEKL. Trimming cost V 4 bases and J 2 bases; bases outside gene matches: 5. This CDR3 has 15 residues. CDR3 protein: CASSPTDRGNQPQHF. CDR3 sequence (DNA): TGCGCCAGCAGCCCGACCGACAGGGGCAATCAGCCCCAGCATTTT.